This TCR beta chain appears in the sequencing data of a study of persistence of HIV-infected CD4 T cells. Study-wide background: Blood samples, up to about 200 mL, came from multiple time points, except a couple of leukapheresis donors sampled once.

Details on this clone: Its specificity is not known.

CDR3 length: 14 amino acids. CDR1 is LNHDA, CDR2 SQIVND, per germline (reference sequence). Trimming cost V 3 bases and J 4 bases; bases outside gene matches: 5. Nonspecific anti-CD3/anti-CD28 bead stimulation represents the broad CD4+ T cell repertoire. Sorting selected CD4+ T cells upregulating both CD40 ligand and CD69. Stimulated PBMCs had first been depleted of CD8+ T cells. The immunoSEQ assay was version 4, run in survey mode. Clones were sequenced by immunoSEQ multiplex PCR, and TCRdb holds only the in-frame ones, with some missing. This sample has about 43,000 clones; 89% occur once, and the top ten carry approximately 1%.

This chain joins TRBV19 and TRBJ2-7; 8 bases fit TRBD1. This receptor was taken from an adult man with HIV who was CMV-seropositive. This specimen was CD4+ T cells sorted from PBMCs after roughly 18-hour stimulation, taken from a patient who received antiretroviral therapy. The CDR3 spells CASSIQTGEYEQYF. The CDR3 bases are TGTGCCAGTAGTATTCAGACAGGGGAGTACGAGCAGTACTTC.